The T cell receptor (beta chain) described here comes from a study of T cells expressing NK-cell markers. TCRdb re-called the 5' RACE reads, yielding one record per CDR3 amino acid sequence without DNA. There are 200,000 to 300,000 distinct CDR3 sequences in the sample, with more than 3.5% held by the top ten. CDR1 is SGHRS, CDR2 YFSETQ, per germline. The CDR3 extends over 15 amino acids. This sequence originates from a woman between 18 and 69 years old in good health. The chain is built from TRBV5-1 and TRBJ2-5; the TCRdb D gene call, TRBD2, has no DNA to confirm it. The sample consisted of blood T cells: a sorted CD56 or NKG2C T cell subset, CD4+ or CD8+ T cells, or bulk PBMC T cells (not recorded which). The CDR3 loop is CASARTSGSRETQYF.